This T cell receptor (beta chain) originates from a study of T cell changes during pregnancy in multiple sclerosis. Germline V gene lookup returns CDR1 SGHNT and CDR2 YYREEE (reference sequence). The CDR3 runs 16 residues. Losses at the gene ends were 4 bases for V and 0 bases for J; bases not matched to a gene: 7. TCRdb's table, derived via immunoSEQ multiplex PCR, lists solely in-frame clones and lacks some. The table has about 50,000 clones, more than 80% seen once. This rearrangement joins TRBV5-4 to TRBJ2-3, with 8 nucleotides matching TRBD1. This specimen consisted of CD4+ T cells from peripheral blood mononuclear cells, obtained before pregnancy. The receptor comes from a female donor with multiple sclerosis, enrolled in a pregnancy study. CDR3 sequence (DNA): TGTGCCAGCAGCCCAGGGGGCAGGACTAGCACAGATACGCAGTATTTT. Protein: CASSPGGRTSTDTQYF. Looking up the rest from reference TRBV5-4 and TRBJ2-3 gives the full variable domain: ETGVTQSPTHLIKTRGQQVTLRCSSQSGHNTVSWYQQALGQGPQFIFQYYREEENGRGNFPPRFSGLQFPNYSSELNVNALELDDSALYLCASSPGGRTSTDTQYFGPGTRLTVL.